The clone carrying this T cell receptor (beta chain) was observed a few times. CDR1 is LNHDA and CDR2 is SQIVND in the germline V gene (reference sequence). The V end lost 6 bases, the J end lost 0 bases, and 20 bases lay between the germline ends. The CDR3 has 17 amino acids. The data were obtained in a study of T cell repertoires in ileal Crohn's disease. Stated time point: neoterminal ileum biopsy at postoperative endoscopy, about 6 months after surgery. Generated by immunoSEQ multiplex PCR, the TCRdb table keeps only in-frame clones and is missing some. Of about 13,000 clones in the sample, about 70% were seen once.

This receptor was obtained from an adult with Crohn's disease. The chain carries TRBV19 and TRBJ1-1; D perhaps matches TRBD1 (5 bases). Source material: ileal tissue. The CDR3 here is CASSFQGGDVMNTEAFF. Here the CDR3 DNA reads TGTGCCAGTAGCTTTCAGGGAGGGGATGTGATGAACACTGAAGCTTTCTTT.